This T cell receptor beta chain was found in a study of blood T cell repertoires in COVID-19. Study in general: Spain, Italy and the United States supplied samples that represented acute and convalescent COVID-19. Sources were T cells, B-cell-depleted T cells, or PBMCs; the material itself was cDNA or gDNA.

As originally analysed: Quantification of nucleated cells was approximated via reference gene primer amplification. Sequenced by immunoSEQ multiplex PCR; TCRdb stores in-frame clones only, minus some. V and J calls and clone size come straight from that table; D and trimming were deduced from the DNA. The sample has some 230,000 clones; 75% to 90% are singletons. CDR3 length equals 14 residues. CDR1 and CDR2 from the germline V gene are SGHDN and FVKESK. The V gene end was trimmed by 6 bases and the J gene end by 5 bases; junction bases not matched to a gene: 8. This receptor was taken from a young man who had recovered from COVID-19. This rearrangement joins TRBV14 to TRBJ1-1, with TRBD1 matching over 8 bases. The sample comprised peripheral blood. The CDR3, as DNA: TGTGCCAGCAGGAGACAGGGGAGGTTTACTGAAGCTTTCTTT. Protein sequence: CASRRQGRFTEAFF.